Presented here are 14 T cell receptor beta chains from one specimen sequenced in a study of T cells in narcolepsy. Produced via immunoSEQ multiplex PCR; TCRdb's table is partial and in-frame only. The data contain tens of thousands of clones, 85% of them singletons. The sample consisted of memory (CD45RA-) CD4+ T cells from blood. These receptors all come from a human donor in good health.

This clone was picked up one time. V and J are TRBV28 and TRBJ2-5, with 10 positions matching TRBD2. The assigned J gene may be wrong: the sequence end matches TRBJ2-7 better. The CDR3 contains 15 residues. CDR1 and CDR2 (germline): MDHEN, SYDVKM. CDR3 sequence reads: CASSVSLAGSYEQYF. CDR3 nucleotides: TGTGCCAGCAGTGTATCACTAGCGGGATCCTACGAGCAGTACTTC.

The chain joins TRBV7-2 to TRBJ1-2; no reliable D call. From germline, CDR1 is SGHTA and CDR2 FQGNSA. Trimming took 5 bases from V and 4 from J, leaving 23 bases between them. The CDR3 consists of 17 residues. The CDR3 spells CASSPPGGPLTSYGYTF. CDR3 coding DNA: TGTGCCAGCAGCCCCCCGGGAGGGCCCCTAACTTCCTATGGCTACACCTTC.

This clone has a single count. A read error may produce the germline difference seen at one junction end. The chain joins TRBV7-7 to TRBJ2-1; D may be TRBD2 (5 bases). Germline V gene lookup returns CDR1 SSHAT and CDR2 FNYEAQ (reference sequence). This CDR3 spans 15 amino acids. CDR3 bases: TGTGCTAGCAGCCCCCACGCGGGTGACTACAATGAGCAGTTCTTC. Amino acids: CASSPHAGDYNEQFF.

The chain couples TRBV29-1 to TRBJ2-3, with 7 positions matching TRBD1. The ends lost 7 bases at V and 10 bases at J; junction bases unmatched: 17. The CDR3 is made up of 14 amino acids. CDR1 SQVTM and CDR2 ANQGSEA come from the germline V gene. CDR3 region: CSGRPDRASSPQYF. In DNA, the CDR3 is TGCAGCGGGCGACCCGACAGGGCGTCCTCCCCGCAGTATTTT.

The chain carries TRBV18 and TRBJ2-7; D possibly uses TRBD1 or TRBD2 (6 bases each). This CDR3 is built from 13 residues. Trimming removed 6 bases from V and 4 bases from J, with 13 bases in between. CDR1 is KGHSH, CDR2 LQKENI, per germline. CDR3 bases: TGTGCCAGCTCGGCGGGACAAGGGTACGAGCAGTACTTC. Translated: CASSAGQGYEQYF.

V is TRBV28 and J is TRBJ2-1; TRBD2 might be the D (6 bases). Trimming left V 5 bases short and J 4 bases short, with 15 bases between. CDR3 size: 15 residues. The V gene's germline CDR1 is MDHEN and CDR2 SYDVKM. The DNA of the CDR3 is TGTGCCAGCAGTCCGGGACTGACAACTTACAATGAGCAGTTCTTC. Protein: CASSPGLTTYNEQFF.

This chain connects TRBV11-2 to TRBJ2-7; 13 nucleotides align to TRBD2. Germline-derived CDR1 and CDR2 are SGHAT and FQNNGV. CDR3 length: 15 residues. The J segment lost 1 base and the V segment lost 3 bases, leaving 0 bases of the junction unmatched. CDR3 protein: CASSLTSGRSYEQYF. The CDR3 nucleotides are TGTGCCAGCAGCTTGACTAGCGGGAGGTCCTACGAGCAGTACTTC.

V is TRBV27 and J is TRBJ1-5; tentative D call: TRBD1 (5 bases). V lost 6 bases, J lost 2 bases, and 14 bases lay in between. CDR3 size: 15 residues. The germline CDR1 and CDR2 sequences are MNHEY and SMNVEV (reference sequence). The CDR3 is CASSTGTGGNQPQHF. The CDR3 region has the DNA TGTGCCAGCAGCACCGGGACGGGAGGCAATCAGCCCCAGCATTTT.

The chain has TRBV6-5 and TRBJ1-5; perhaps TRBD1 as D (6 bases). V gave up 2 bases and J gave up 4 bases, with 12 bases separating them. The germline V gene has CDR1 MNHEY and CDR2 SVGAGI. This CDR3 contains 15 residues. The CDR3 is CASSYPAGENQPQHF. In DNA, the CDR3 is TGTGCCAGCAGTTACCCCGCAGGGGAGAATCAGCCCCAGCATTTT.

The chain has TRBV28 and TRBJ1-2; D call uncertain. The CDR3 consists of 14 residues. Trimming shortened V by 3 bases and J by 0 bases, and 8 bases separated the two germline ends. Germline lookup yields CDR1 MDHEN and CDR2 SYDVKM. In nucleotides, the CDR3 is TGTGCCAGCAGTTTGTTGGGGACTAACTATGGCTACACCTTC. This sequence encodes CASSLLGTNYGYTF.

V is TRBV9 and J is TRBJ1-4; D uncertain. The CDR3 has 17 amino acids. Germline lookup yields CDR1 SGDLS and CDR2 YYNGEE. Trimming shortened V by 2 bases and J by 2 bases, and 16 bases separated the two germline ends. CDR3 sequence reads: CASSVRRGEGTNEKLFF. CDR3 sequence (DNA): TGTGCCAGCAGCGTCCGACGCGGTGAGGGCACTAATGAAAAACTGTTTTTT.

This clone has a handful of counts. The CDR3 sequence: CAWRPGLYEKLFF. The CDR3 DNA sequence: TGTGCCTGGAGGCCAGGGCTATATGAAAAACTGTTTTTT. The V call is TRBV30, the J call TRBJ1-4; weak D call: TRBD1 (5 bases). Germline V gene sequence: CDR1 GTSNPN, CDR2 SVGIG (reference sequence). CDR3 length: 13 residues. Trimming left V 3 bases short and J 6 bases short, with 11 bases between.

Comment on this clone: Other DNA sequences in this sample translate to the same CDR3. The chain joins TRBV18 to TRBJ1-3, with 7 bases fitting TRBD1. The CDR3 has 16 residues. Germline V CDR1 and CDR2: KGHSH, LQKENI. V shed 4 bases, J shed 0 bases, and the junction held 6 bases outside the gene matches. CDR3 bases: TGTGCCAGCTCACTGGGACAGCTCCGCTCTGGAAACACCATATATTTT. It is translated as CASSLGQLRSGNTIYF.

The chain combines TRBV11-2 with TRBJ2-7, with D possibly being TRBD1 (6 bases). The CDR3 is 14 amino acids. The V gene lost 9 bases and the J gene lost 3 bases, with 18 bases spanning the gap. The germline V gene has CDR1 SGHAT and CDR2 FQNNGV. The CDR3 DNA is TGTGCCAGTTCCCCGTCAGGGGTCATCTACGAGCAGTACTTC. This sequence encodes CASSPSGVIYEQYF. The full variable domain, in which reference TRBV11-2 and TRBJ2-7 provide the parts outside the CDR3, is EAGVAQSPRYKIIEKRQSVAFWCNPISGHATLYWYQQILGQGPKLLIQFQNNGVVDDSQLPKDRFSAERLKGVDSTLKIQPAKLEDSAVYLCASSPSGVIYEQYFGPGTRLTVT.